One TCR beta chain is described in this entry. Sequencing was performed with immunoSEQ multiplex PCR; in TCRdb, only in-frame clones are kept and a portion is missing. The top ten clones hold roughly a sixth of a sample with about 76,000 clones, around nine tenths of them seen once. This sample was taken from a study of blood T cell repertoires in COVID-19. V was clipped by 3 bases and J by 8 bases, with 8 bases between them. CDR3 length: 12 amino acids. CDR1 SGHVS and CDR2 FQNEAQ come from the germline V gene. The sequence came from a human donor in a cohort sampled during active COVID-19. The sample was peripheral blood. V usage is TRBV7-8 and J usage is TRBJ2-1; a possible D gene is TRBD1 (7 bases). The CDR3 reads CASSFRGDEQFF. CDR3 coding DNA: TGTGCCAGCAGCTTCAGGGGGGATGAGCAGTTCTTC.